This passage covers 26 T cell receptor beta chains from one sample sequenced in a study of T cells in Graves' hyperthyroidism and ophthalmopathy (dated by TCRdb to about 2019). The library was built by means of multiplex PCR. TCRdb records Illumina HiSeq 2000 as the sequencer. The TCR beta CDR3 regions were amplified from the RNA transcripts. The first round of RT-PCR for the TCR CDR3 was performed with the HTBI primer set and the Qiagen OneStep RT-PCR kit. The public reads were quality trimmed at Q25 with fastp and then assembled into clones with MiXCR by TCRdb, keeping productive beta chains. Records with the same CDR3 protein are collapsed into one entry carrying the most frequent genes and DNA. The sample table shows around 97,000 distinct CDR3 sequences, and approximately 48% are seen once. The ten most abundant clones make up about 26% of the sample. Material: blood. The receptors shown here come from a man aged 35-49 years with Graves' hyperthyroidism.

This clonotype was seen just once. The conserved final phenylalanine or tryptophan is absent from the CDR3, which likely points to a read error. V gene TRBV7-9 combines with J gene TRBJ1-1; D ambiguous. The V end lost 3 bases, the J end lost 6 bases, and 5 bases lay between the germline ends. The CDR3 runs 11 residues. Germline V lookup: CDR1 SEHNR, CDR2 FQNEAQ (reference sequence). CDR3 amino acids: CASSLGSEAFL. The CDR3 region has the DNA TGTGCCAGCAGCTTGGGTTCTGAAGCTTTCCTT.

This clonotype was seen a handful of times. A much larger clone differs from this one at a single base, so this may be a read error. The CDR3 protein is CASSQALLTGDYGYAF. Written as DNA, the CDR3 is TGTGCCAGCAGCCAAGCGCTCCTGACAGGGGACTATGGCTACGCCTTC. The chain links TRBV6-5 to TRBJ1-2; 8 bases are shared with TRBD1. There are 16 residues in the CDR3. The germline V gene has CDR1 MNHEY and CDR2 SVGAGI.

Remarks on this clonotype: The junction departs from germline at one end; a sequencing error may be responsible. This sequence joins TRBV2 and TRBJ1-4, with D possibly being TRBD1 (6 bases). This CDR3 is built from 11 residues. The germline CDR1 and CDR2 sequences are SNHLY and FYNNEI. This CDR3 is CASSEGGLPAF. The CDR3 coding sequence is TGTGCCAGCAGTGAGGGGGGCCTCCCCGCTTTT.

The chain employs TRBV2 and TRBJ1-2, with a tentative D call TRBD1 (5 bases). V was cut by 5 bases and J by 5 bases, with 12 bases left in between. The CDR3 covers 13 residues. CDR1 is SNHLY, CDR2 FYNNEI, per germline. CDR3: CASSFGTGYGYTF. The CDR3 DNA follows: TGTGCCAGCAGTTTCGGGACCGGTTATGGCTACACCTTC.

J is TRBJ2-7 and V is TRBV20-1; D is unclear. The germline CDR1 and CDR2 sequences are DFQATT and SNEGSKA (reference sequence). There are 14 residues in the CDR3. Trimming took off 4 bases at V and 7 bases at J, with 20 bases between the two ends. The CDR3, as DNA: TGCAGTGCTAATCCCGGGTCACCTATCAAGGAGCAGTACTTC. Its translation is CSANPGSPIKEQYF.

Turning to this clonotype: A much more abundant neighbour one base away suggests this may be a read error. The chain is built from TRBV4-1 and TRBJ2-3; D gene unclear. The CDR3 has 15 residues. Germline loops: CDR1 MGHRA, CDR2 YSYEKL. This chain's CDR3 is CASSQETVGTDAQYF. The CDR3 DNA reads as TGCGCCAGCAGCCAAGAAACAGTAGGCACAGATGCGCAGTATTTT.

The chain combines TRBV20-1 with TRBJ2-1; maybe TRBD2 (6 bases). Trimming took 3 bases from V and 15 from J, leaving 12 bases between them. Germline V gives CDR1 DFQATT, CDR2 SNEGSKA (reference sequence). This CDR3 comprises 10 residues. The CDR3 loop reads CSARGVSGFF. CDR3 DNA sequence: TGCAGTGCTAGGGGGGTTAGCGGGTTCTTC.

This clonotype was detected ten times or more. Possible read error: a much larger clone is one base away. Here the CDR3 DNA reads TGTGCCAGCAGTTTTGGGACGGTTAACTATGGCGACACCTTC. It specifies CASSFGTVNYGDTF. The rearrangement uses TRBV7-8 and TRBJ1-2; possibly TRBD1 for D (5 bases). CDR3 length: 14 residues. Germline V gene data show CDR1 as SGHVS and CDR2 as FQNEAQ.

This clonotype came up many times. The chain is built from TRBV20-1 and TRBJ1-1, with D maybe TRBD1 (5 bases). Germline V gene data show CDR1 as DFQATT and CDR2 as SNEGSKA (reference sequence). Trimming left V 1 base short and J 10 bases short, with 13 bases between. This CDR3 comprises 12 residues. CDR3 residues: CSARGRSGGAFF. CDR3 DNA sequence: TGCAGTGCTAGAGGACGGAGCGGGGGAGCTTTCTTT.

The rearrangement links TRBV21-1 to TRBJ1-1; the table's D call, TRBD1, was not checked against the DNA. TRBV21-1 is a pseudogene locus. This CDR3 has 15 amino acids. The CDR3 DNA reads TGTGCCAGCTCACGGACAGGGAAGGGGAACACTGAAGCTTTCTTT. Its translation: CASSRTGKGNTEAFF.

This clonotype was observed at least ten times. The chain uses TRBV20-1 and TRBJ2-2, with D possibly being TRBD2 (6 bases). The CDR3 covers 14 residues. Per germline, CDR1 DFQATT and CDR2 SNEGSKA (reference sequence). Trimming pared 3 bases from V and 5 bases from J, leaving 13 bases between. The CDR3 loop is CSARHLASTGELFF. DNA for the CDR3: TGCAGTGCTAGGCACCTAGCGTCTACCGGGGAGCTGTTTTTT.

This clonotype was observed many times. The CDR3: CASSLTKTEQYF. Here the CDR3 DNA reads TGTGCCAGCAGCTTAACCAAGACCGAGCAGTACTTC. The chain is built from TRBV7-2 and TRBJ2-7, with unresolved D. V was cut by 2 bases and J by 6 bases, with 8 bases left in between. The germline V gene has CDR1 SGHTA and CDR2 FQGNSA. The CDR3 has 12 residues.

This clonotype came up many times. The J gene is TRBJ2-1, the V gene TRBV4-3; no clear D. Germline assignment: CDR1 LGHNA and CDR2 YSLEER. The CDR3 extends over 15 amino acids. With 3 bases removed from V and 3 bases from J, the gap between germline ends came to 12 bases. CDR3 amino acids: CASSHSLLGYNEQFF. Here the CDR3 DNA reads TGCGCCAGCAGCCACTCCCTGCTGGGCTACAATGAGCAGTTCTTC.

The chain links TRBV10-3 to TRBJ2-7; unclear D gene. V lost 2 bases, J lost 5 bases, and 16 bases lay in between. Germline V gene sequence: CDR1 ENHRY, CDR2 SYGVKD. This CDR3 is 15 amino acids long. CDR3 protein: CAISEGLGASHEQYF. DNA for the CDR3: TGTGCCATCAGTGAGGGTTTGGGCGCTTCCCACGAGCAGTACTTC.

This chain connects TRBV3-1 to TRBJ1-5, with a possible D match to TRBD1 (6 bases). The germline CDR1 and CDR2 sequences are LGHDT and YNNKEL (reference sequence). Trimming took 1 base from V and 4 from J, leaving 11 bases between them. The CDR3 contains 15 residues. The CDR3 region has the DNA TGTGCCAGCAGCCAAGCAGGGGTGGTGAATCAGCCCCAGCATTTT. Residues: CASSQAGVVNQPQHF.

Only a few counts were recorded for this clonotype. The V call is TRBV3-1, the J call TRBJ2-3; no definite D call. Germline values: CDR1 LGHDT, CDR2 YNNKEL (reference sequence). The CDR3 length is 13 residues. The V gene lost 5 bases and the J gene lost 0 bases, with 6 bases spanning the gap. The CDR3 coding sequence is TGTGCCAGCAGCAAAGGTAGCACAGATACGCAGTATTTT. This encodes CASSKGSTDTQYF.

This clonotype was seen repeatedly, ten times or more. The V gene is TRBV5-1, the J gene TRBJ1-1; D is undetermined. Trimming pared 4 bases from V and 2 bases from J, leaving 12 bases between. Germline V gene lookup returns CDR1 SGHRS and CDR2 YFSETQ. The CDR3 loop spans 14 amino acids. The CDR3 protein is CASSGSTVNTEAFF. The CDR3 DNA is TGCGCCAGCAGCGGATCAACAGTTAACACTGAAGCTTTCTTT.

This clonotype was counted once. A much larger clone differs from this one at a single base, so this may be a read error. The V and J genes are TRBV7-3 and TRBJ1-1, with no clear D. The CDR3 contains 15 residues. Between the trimmed V and J ends, which lost 6 bases and 4 bases, there was a span of 18 bases. Germline-derived CDR1 and CDR2 are SGHTA and FQGTGA. CDR3 amino acids: CASSLRFPRGTEAFF. The CDR3, as DNA: TGTGCCAGCAGTTTACGTTTTCCCCGGGGCACTGAAGCTTTCTTT.

This clonotype was detected ten times or more. V gene TRBV7-8 combines with J gene TRBJ2-7, with 7 bases lining up with TRBD1. From germline, CDR1 is SGHVS and CDR2 FQNEAQ. The CDR3 consists of 13 residues. V trimming: 6 bases; J trimming: 2 bases; junction bases outside the gene matches: 4. CDR3 protein: CASSRDSTYEQYF. The CDR3 nucleotides are TGTGCCAGCAGTAGGGACAGCACCTACGAGCAGTACTTC.

The rearrangement links TRBV30 to TRBJ1-2; D is uncertain. Germline CDR1 reads GTSNPN; CDR2 reads SVGIG (reference sequence). The CDR3 runs 17 residues. The V gene lost 0 bases and the J gene lost 4 bases, with 21 bases spanning the gap. The CDR3 loop is CAWSVRPAFGVSYGYTF. The CDR3 DNA reads TGTGCCTGGAGTGTTCGTCCAGCGTTTGGGGTTTCCTATGGCTACACCTTC.

This clonotype was seen repeatedly, ten times or more. The gene calls are TRBV20-1 and TRBJ2-7, with D unresolved. Trimming removed 3 bases from V and 7 bases from J, with 13 bases in between. CDR1 and CDR2 from the germline V gene are DFQATT and SNEGSKA (reference sequence). The CDR3 runs to 12 residues. The CDR3 coding sequence is TGCAGTGCTAGTCTCCGTTTAGGAGAGCAGTACTTC. Translation: CSASLRLGEQYF.

The rearrangement links TRBV20-1 to TRBJ2-2, with 11 bases identical to TRBD2. Germline V gene sequence: CDR1 DFQATT, CDR2 SNEGSKA (reference sequence). V was pared by 3 bases and J by 5 bases, with 11 bases of the junction left unmatched. The CDR3 length is 17 residues. For the CDR3, the DNA is TGCAGTGCTAGCATCGGGTATAGCGGGAGGGGAACCGGGGAGCTGTTTTTT. Translating it yields CSASIGYSGRGTGELFF.

This clonotype was picked up many times. The chain recombines TRBV5-1 with TRBJ1-2; D is possibly TRBD1 (5 bases). Germline CDR1 and CDR2: SGHRS and YFSETQ. The CDR3 runs 13 residues. V gave up 4 bases and J gave up 6 bases, with 13 bases separating them. CDR3 in DNA: TGCGCCAGCAGCGGGAGCGGGGCGGATGGCTACACCTTC. Protein sequence: CASSGSGADGYTF.

This clonotype was counted only a few times. This chain links TRBV6-5 with TRBJ2-7; no definite D call. The CDR3 consists of 13 residues. From germline, CDR1 is MNHEY and CDR2 SVGAGI. V was trimmed by 5 bases and J by 2 bases, leaving 10 bases between them. The CDR3 DNA reads as TGTGCCAGCAGTCCGACGGATGCCTACGAGCAGTACTTC. It codes for CASSPTDAYEQYF.

The chain employs TRBV10-1 and TRBJ2-7; 8 bases line up with TRBD1. Germline lookup yields CDR1 WNHNN and CDR2 SYGVQD (reference sequence). This CDR3 region has 15 residues. The ends lost 3 bases at V and 4 bases at J; junction bases unmatched: 8. DNA of the CDR3: TGCGCCAGCAGTGACGCCCCGGGGGACAGGTACGAGCAGTACTTC. Translated, it gives CASSDAPGDRYEQYF.

This sequence joins TRBV2 and TRBJ2-5; no definite D call. Germline V CDR1 and CDR2: SNHLY, FYNNEI. V lost 8 bases to trimming and J lost 9 bases, with 16 bases between them. The length of the CDR3 is 12 residues. The CDR3 sequence is CASFSGIQAQYF. The CDR3 nucleotides read TGTGCCAGCTTCTCAGGAATCCAGGCCCAGTACTTC.